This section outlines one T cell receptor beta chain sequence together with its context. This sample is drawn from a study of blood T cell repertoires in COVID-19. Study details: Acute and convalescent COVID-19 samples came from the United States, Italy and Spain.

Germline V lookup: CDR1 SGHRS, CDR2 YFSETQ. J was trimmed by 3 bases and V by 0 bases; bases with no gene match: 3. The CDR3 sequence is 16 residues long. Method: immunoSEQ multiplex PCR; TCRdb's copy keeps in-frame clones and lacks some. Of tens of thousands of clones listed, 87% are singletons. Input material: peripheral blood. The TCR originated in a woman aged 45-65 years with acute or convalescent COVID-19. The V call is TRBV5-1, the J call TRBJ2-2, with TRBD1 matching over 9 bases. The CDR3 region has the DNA TGCGCCAGCAGCTTGGGGGGACAGGGATACACCGGGGAGCTGTTTTTT. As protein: CASSLGGQGYTGELFF.